Below, 10 T cell receptor beta chains from the same sample are listed, as sequenced in a study of spatial heterogeneity in lung cancer. From the 5' RACE reads, TCRdb called clonotypes with MiXCR, one entry per CDR3 protein. The sample contains about 36,000 distinct CDR3 sequences, under 8% of which appear only once. Time point described: sample taken at primary tumor resection. This specimen was PBMCs, taken at surgery. These receptors all stem from a female donor with early-stage non-small cell lung cancer.

This clonotype was detected ten times or more. The rearrangement joins TRBV15 to TRBJ1-5; D is unclear. The CDR3 length is 14 residues. Trimming cost V 5 bases and J 4 bases, with 12 bases left between them. Germline CDR1 reads LNHNV; CDR2 reads YYDKDF (reference sequence). The CDR3 protein is CATSGLGSNQPQHF. The CDR3 DNA reads as TGTGCCACCAGCGGGCTTGGCAGTAATCAGCCCCAGCATTTT.

This clonotype came up a few times. The genes are TRBV19 and TRBJ2-1, with D hard to call. CDR1 is LNHDA and CDR2 is SQIVND in the germline V gene (reference sequence). This CDR3 spans 13 amino acids. V was cut by 4 bases and J by 3 bases, with 7 bases left in between. In DNA form, the CDR3 reads TGTGCCAGTAGTACAAACCTCTACAATGAGCAGTTCTTC. It specifies CASSTNLYNEQFF. Using reference TRBV19 and TRBJ2-1 for the parts outside the CDR3, the full variable domain is DGGITQSPKYLFRKEGQNVTLSCEQNLNHDAMYWYRQDPGQGLRLIYYSQIVNDFQKGDIAEGYSVSREKKESFPLTVTSAQKNPTAFYLCASSTNLYNEQFFGPGTRLTVL.

In its sample, this clonotype was seen many times. The genes are TRBV2 and TRBJ1-6; D unclear. V gave up 0 bases and J gave up 7 bases, with 10 bases separating them. The germline gives CDR1 SNHLY, CDR2 FYNNEI. This CDR3 is 15 amino acids long. In DNA form, the CDR3 reads TGTGCCAGCAGTGAAGCGCTTCTTGGGAATTCACCCCTCCACTTT. It codes for CASSEALLGNSPLHF.

V gene TRBV7-2 combines with J gene TRBJ2-7; D is tentatively TRBD1 or TRBD2 (5 bases each). Between the trimmed V and J ends, which lost 5 bases and 4 bases, there was a span of 12 bases. This CDR3 has 13 amino acids. Per germline, CDR1 SGHTA and CDR2 FQGNSA. CDR3 residues: CASSTGKGYEQYF. Written as DNA, the CDR3 is TGTGCCAGCAGCACGGGAAAGGGGTACGAGCAGTACTTC. Together with reference TRBV7-2 and TRBJ2-7, the CDR3 gives the full variable domain: GAGVSQSPSNKVTEKGKDVELRCDPISGHTALYWYRQSLGQGLEFLIYFQGNSAPDKSGLPSDRFSAERTGGSVSTLTIQRTQQEDSAVYLCASSTGKGYEQYFGPGTRLTVT.

This clonotype showed up many times. The rearrangement joins TRBV7-9 to TRBJ1-6; no definite D call. The CDR3 extends over 12 amino acids. The V gene lost 5 bases and the J gene lost 8 bases, with 7 bases spanning the gap. Germline CDR1 reads SEHNR; CDR2 reads FQNEAQ (reference sequence). The CDR3 here is CASSPADSPLHF. The DNA for the CDR3 is TGTGCCAGCAGCCCCGCTGATTCACCCCTCCACTTT.

The gene calls are TRBV4-1 and TRBJ2-5, with 8 bases lining up with TRBD2. Germline CDR1 and CDR2: MGHRA and YSYEKL. This CDR3 is 18 amino acids long. The V and J ends lost 1 base and 5 bases, in that order; junction bases with no gene match: 15. CDR3 amino acids: CASSQGASGRWSGETQYF. Here the CDR3 DNA reads TGCGCCAGCAGCCAAGGAGCGAGCGGGAGATGGAGCGGGGAGACCCAGTACTTC.

This rearrangement joins TRBV7-2 to TRBJ2-3; D may correspond to TRBD1 or TRBD2 (5 bases each). This CDR3 region has 12 residues. Germline V gene sequence: CDR1 SGHTA, CDR2 FQGNSA. The V and J ends lost 4 bases and 4 bases respectively, with 6 bases between them. In nucleotides, the CDR3 is TGTGCCAGCAGCTGGGGACCAGATACGCAGTATTTT. Its translation: CASSWGPDTQYF.

This clonotype was seen a handful of times. V and J are TRBV19 and TRBJ2-3; unclear D gene. CDR1 and CDR2 from the germline V gene are LNHDA and SQIVND (reference sequence). The V end lost 9 bases, the J end lost 2 bases, and 15 bases lay between the germline ends. The CDR3 consists of 14 residues. The CDR3 sequence: CASKPGPYTDTQYF. As DNA, the CDR3 is TGTGCCAGCAAACCCGGGCCCTACACAGATACGCAGTATTTT.

This clonotype was detected ten times or more. The gene calls are TRBV10-3 and TRBJ2-1; D ambiguous. Trimming took off 8 bases at V and 7 bases at J, with 21 bases between the two ends. The germline gives CDR1 ENHRY, CDR2 SYGVKD. This CDR3 is built from 15 residues. The CDR3 reads CAIQSVVQDVNEQFF. Here the CDR3 DNA reads TGTGCCATCCAGTCAGTTGTGCAAGACGTTAATGAGCAGTTCTTC.

This clonotype was recorded at least ten times. The V and J genes are TRBV5-6 and TRBJ2-7; 11 nucleotides match TRBD1. Per the germline V gene, CDR1 is SGHDT and CDR2 is YYEEEE. The CDR3 spans 16 residues. The V and J ends lost 3 bases and 6 bases, in that order; junction bases with no gene match: 11. DNA for the CDR3: TGTGCCAGCAGCTATGAGAGCGGACAGGGGGCGCGCGAGCAGTACTTC. This translates into CASSYESGQGAREQYF.